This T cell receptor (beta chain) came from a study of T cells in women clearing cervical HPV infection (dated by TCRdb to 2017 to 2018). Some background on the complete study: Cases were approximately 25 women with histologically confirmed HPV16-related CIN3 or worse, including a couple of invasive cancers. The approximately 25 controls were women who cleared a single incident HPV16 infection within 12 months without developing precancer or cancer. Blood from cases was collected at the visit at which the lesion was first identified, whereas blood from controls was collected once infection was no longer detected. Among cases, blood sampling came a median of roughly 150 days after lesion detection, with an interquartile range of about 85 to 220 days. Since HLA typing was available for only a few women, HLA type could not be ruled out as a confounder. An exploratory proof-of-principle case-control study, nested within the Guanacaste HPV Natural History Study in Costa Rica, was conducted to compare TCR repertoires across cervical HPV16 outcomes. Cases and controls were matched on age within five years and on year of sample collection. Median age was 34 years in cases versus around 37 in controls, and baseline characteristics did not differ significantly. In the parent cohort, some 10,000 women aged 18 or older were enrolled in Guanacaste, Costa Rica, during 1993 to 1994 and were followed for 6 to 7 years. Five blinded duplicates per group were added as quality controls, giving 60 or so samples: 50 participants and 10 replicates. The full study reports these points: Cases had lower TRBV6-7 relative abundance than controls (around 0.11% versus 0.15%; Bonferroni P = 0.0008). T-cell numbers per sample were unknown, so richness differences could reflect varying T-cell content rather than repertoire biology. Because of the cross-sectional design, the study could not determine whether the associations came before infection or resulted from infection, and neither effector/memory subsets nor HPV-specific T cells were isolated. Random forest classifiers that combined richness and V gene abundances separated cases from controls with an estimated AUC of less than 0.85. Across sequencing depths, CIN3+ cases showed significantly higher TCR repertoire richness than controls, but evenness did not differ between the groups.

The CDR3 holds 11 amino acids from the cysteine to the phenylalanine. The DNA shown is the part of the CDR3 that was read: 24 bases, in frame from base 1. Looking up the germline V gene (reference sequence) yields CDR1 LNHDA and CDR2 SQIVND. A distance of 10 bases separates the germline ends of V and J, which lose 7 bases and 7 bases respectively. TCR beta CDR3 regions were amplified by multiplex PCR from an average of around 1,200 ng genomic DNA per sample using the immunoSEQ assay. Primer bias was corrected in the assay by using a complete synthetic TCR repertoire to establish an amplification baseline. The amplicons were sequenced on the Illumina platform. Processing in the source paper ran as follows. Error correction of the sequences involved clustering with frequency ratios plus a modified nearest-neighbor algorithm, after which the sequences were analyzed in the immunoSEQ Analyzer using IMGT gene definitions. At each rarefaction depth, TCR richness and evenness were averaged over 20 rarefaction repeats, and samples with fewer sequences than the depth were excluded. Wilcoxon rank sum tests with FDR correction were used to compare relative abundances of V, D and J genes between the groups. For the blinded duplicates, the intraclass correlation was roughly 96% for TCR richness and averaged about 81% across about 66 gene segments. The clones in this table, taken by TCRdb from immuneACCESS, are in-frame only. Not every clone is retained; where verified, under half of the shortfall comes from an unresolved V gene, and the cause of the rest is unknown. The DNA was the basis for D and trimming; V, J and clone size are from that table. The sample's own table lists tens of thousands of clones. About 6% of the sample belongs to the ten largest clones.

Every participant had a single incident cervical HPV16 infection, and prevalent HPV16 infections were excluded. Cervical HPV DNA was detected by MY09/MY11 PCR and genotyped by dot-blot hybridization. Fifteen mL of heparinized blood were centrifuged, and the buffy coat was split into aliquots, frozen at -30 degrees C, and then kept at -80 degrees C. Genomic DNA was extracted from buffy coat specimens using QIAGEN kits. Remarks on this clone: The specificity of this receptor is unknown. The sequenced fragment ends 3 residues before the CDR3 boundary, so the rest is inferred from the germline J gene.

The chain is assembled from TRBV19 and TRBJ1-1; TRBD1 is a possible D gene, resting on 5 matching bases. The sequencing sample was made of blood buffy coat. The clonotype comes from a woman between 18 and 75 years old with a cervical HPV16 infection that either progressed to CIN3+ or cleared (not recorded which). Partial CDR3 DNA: TGTGCCAGTACCCTCAGGGATGAA. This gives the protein CASTLRDE. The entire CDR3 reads CASTLRDEAFF.